This T cell receptor (beta chain) was profiled in a study of blood T cell repertoires in COVID-19. About the study: Specimens from acute and convalescent COVID-19 originated in the United States, Italy and Spain. T cells, B-cell-depleted T cells, or PBMCs provided the cDNA or gDNA that served as material.

This CDR3 is built from 14 residues. With 4 bases removed from V and 3 bases from J, the gap between germline ends came to 12 bases. In germline, CDR1 is LGHDT, CDR2 YNNKEL (reference sequence). Original data processing: Estimation of nucleated cell counts was performed using reference gene primer amplification. Repertoires were generated with immunoSEQ multiplex PCR, while TCRdb's copy carries only in-frame clones and drops some. The DNA was the basis for D and trimming; V, J and clone size are from that table. This table holds tens of thousands of clones, 88% found once. Sequenced material: peripheral blood. The receptor comes from a human donor in a cohort sampled during active COVID-19. V and J are TRBV3-1 (or the pseudogene TRBV3-2) and TRBJ1-2; D perhaps matches TRBD1 (6 bases). The CDR3 protein is CASSPRGQYYGYTF. DNA for the CDR3: TGTGCCAGCAGCCCAAGAGGACAGTACTATGGCTACACCTTC.